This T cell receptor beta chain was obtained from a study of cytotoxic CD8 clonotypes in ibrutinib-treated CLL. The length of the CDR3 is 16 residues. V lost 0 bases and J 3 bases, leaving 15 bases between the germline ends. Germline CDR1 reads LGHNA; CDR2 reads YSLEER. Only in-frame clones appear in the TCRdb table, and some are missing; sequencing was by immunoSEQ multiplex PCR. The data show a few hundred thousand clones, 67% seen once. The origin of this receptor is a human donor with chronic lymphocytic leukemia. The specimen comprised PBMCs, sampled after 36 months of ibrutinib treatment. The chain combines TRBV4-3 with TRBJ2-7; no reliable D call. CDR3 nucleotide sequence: TGCGCCAGCAGCCAAGATACTGGGGTTTCCCACTACGAGCAGTACTTC. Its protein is CASSQDTGVSHYEQYF.